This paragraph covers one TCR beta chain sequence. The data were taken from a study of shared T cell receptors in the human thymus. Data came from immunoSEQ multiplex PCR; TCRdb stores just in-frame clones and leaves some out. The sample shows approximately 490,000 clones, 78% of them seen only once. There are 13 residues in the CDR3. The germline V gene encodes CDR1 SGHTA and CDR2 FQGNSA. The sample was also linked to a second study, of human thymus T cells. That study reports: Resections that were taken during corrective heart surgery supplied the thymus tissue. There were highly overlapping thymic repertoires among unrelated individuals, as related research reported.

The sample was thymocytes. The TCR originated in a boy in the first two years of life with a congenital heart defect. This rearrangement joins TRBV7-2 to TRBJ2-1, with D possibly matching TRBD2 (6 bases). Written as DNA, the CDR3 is TGTCGGGCCCACCGAATGGGGGGCAATGAGCAGTTCTTC. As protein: CRAHRMGGNEQFF. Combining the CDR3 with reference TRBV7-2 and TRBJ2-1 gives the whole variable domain GAGVSQSPSNKVTEKGKDVELRCDPISGHTALYWYRQSLGQGLEFLIYFQGNSAPDKSGLPSDRFSAERTGGSVSTLTIQRTQQEDSAVYLCRAHRMGGNEQFFGPGTRLTVL.